The 25 T cell receptor beta chains given below trace back to one sample, sequenced in a study of Graves' ophthalmopathy and Graves' hyperthyroidism (dated by TCRdb to 2016 to 2018). The reads were generated on an Illumina HiSeq 2000. For repertoire sequencing, the TCR beta CDR3 regions were amplified from RNA transcripts. The first round was an RT-PCR using HTBI primers with the Qiagen OneStep RT-PCR kit, and this first round was followed by a second-round multiplex PCR, then size selection and purification. The public reads were run again by TCRdb, first through fastp at Q25 and then through MiXCR, and only productive beta chains were kept. Entries that share a CDR3 protein sequence are merged under the most common genes and DNA. A total of hundreds of thousands of distinct CDR3 sequences appear in this sample, 35% to 45% of them only once. The ten largest clonotypes hold roughly 3.5% of the sample.

The sequenced sample was peripheral blood. These TCRs come from an adult man with Graves' ophthalmopathy.

Remarks on this clonotype: The CDR3 does not end in the conserved phenylalanine or tryptophan, so this is likely a read error. This chain uses TRBV7-2 with TRBJ2-7; possibly TRBD2 for D (5 bases). V dropped 4 bases and J dropped 2 bases, with 12 bases sitting between them. The CDR3 has 14 amino acids. Germline CDR1 SGHTA, CDR2 FQGNSA. The CDR3 region is CASSSSVGAYEQYL. The CDR3 nucleotides are TGTGCCAGCAGCTCCTCCGTGGGAGCCTACGAGCAGTACCTC.

This rearrangement joins TRBV6-5 to TRBJ1-3; 7 bases fit TRBD1. Per germline, CDR1 MNHEY and CDR2 SVGAGI. The junction had 8 bases not matched to a gene; V was cut back by 6 bases and J by 9 bases. The CDR3 extends over 13 amino acids. The CDR3 protein is CASSLTGFSTIYF. The DNA for the CDR3 is TGTGCCAGCAGCCTGACAGGGTTTAGCACCATATATTTT.

This clonotype has a count of ten or more. The chain joins TRBV10-1 to TRBJ1-1; unclear D gene. Germline V gene sequence: CDR1 WNHNN, CDR2 SYGVQD (reference sequence). This CDR3 has 14 residues. Trimming took 1 base from V and 0 from J, leaving 6 bases between them. This CDR3 is CASSEYPMNTEAFF. The CDR3 coding sequence is TGCGCCAGCAGTGAGTATCCCATGAACACTGAAGCTTTCTTT.

This chain connects TRBV19 to TRBJ2-5, with 11 bases aligning to TRBD1. Germline values: CDR1 LNHDA, CDR2 SQIVND (reference sequence). The CDR3 runs 16 residues. Germline trimming cut 5 bases from V and 0 bases from J; bases unmatched to any gene: 5. The CDR3 loop reads CASSSRDRGYQETQYF. The CDR3 nucleotides are TGTGCCAGTAGTTCCCGGGACAGGGGGTACCAAGAGACCCAGTACTTC. The full variable domain, completed using reference TRBV19 and TRBJ2-5, is DGGITQSPKYLFRKEGQNVTLSCEQNLNHDAMYWYRQDPGQGLRLIYYSQIVNDFQKGDIAEGYSVSREKKESFPLTVTSAQKNPTAFYLCASSSRDRGYQETQYFGPGTRLLVL.

This clonotype appeared once. The chain employs TRBV6-1 and TRBJ1-1; 9 nucleotides line up with TRBD1. V dropped 5 bases and J dropped 7; count of bases not matched to a gene: 14. Germline loops: CDR1 MNHNS, CDR2 SASEGT. The CDR3 consists of 16 residues. As DNA, the CDR3 is TGTGCCAGCAGTTACGGGACAGGGAGGGGGGATTATGAAGCTTTCTTT. It specifies CASSYGTGRGDYEAFF.

V gene TRBV27 combines with J gene TRBJ1-2; no clear D. The germline CDR1 and CDR2 sequences are MNHEY and SMNVEV (reference sequence). The CDR3 covers 13 residues. V was shortened by 1 base and J by 8 bases, with 11 bases between the two germline ends. For the CDR3, the DNA is TGTGCCAGCAGTTTATGGGCCGGGTCCGGCTACACCTTC. It specifies CASSLWAGSGYTF.

V usage is TRBV10-2 and J usage is TRBJ2-7; 9 nucleotides agree with TRBD2. The CDR3 is made up of 14 amino acids. Looked up from germline, CDR1 is WSHSY and CDR2 is SAAADI. Unmatched junction bases numbered 4, after V lost 6 bases and J lost 1 base. The CDR3 bases are TGCGCCAGCAGAGACCTAGCGGGGTCCTACGAGCAGTACTTC. Its translation is CASRDLAGSYEQYF.

This clonotype was recorded many times. The rearrangement uses TRBV6-5 and TRBJ1-2, with D maybe TRBD1 (5 bases). Germline CDR1 is MNHEY and CDR2 is SVGAGI. The CDR3 spans 14 residues. V lost 6 bases and J lost 5, with 16 bases in between. In DNA form, the CDR3 reads TGTGCCAGCAGAAACACCGGGACGCCTTATGGCTACACCTTC. It yields the protein CASRNTGTPYGYTF.

This clonotype was seen many times. V is TRBV10-2 and J is TRBJ1-3; D not certain. Germline V gives CDR1 WSHSY, CDR2 SAAADI. The CDR3 sequence is 13 residues long. V was pared by 4 bases and J by 2 bases, with 6 bases between. CDR3 protein: CASSAGTGNTIYF. The CDR3 DNA is TGCGCCAGCAGTGCCGGAACTGGAAACACCATATATTTT.

This clonotype appeared many times. The chain has TRBV5-1 and TRBJ2-2, with 10 nucleotides matching TRBD2. This CDR3 has 15 amino acids. V was pared by 4 bases and J by 5 bases, with 5 bases of the junction left unmatched. Germline-derived CDR1 and CDR2 are SGHRS and YFSETQ. CDR3 in DNA: TGCGCCAGCAGCCTAGAAGCGGGAGGGACCGGGGAGCTGTTTTTT. Translation: CASSLEAGGTGELFF.

The rearrangement joins TRBV6-6 to TRBJ1-4; weak D call: TRBD1 (5 bases). V lost 8 bases and J 0 bases, leaving 13 bases between the germline ends. CDR3 size: 15 residues. Germline V gene sequence: CDR1 MNHNY, CDR2 SVGAGI (reference sequence). DNA for the CDR3: TGTGCCAGCTCCCGGGGGTCATCAACTAATGAAAAACTGTTTTTT. Translation: CASSRGSSTNEKLFF.

With regard to this clonotype: One junction end disagrees with the germline gene, perhaps due to a read error. The chain links TRBV7-9 to TRBJ2-5; TRBD1 agrees at 11 bases. Germline V CDR1 and CDR2: SEHNR, FQNEAQ (reference sequence). The CDR3 extends over 16 amino acids. CDR3 sequence reads: CASSHPDRGLHETQYF. The CDR3 region has the DNA TGCGCCAGCAGCCACCCGGACAGGGGGCTCCATGAGACCCAGTACTTC.

The sample holds many counts of this clonotype. V gene TRBV24-1 combines with J gene TRBJ2-7; 7 bases align to TRBD2. Germline CDR1 reads KGHDR; CDR2 reads SFDVKD. V shed 5 bases, J shed 7 bases, and the junction held 13 bases outside the gene matches. The CDR3 has 15 amino acids. CDR3 region: CATSGGASGSREQYF. The CDR3 nucleotides read TGTGCCACCAGTGGAGGGGCTAGCGGATCTAGGGAGCAGTACTTC.

The V call is TRBV10-3, the J call TRBJ2-7, with D possibly TRBD1 on 8 matching bases. Trimming cost V 5 bases and J 2 bases, with 16 bases left between them. Per the germline V gene, CDR1 is ENHRY and CDR2 is SYGVKD. This CDR3 has 15 residues. The chain's CDR3 is CAISRAGTGTYEQYF. The CDR3 DNA is TGTGCCATCAGTAGAGCGGGGACAGGCACCTACGAGCAGTACTTC.

This clonotype was seen repeatedly, ten times or more. V gene TRBV6-2 or TRBV6-3 combines with J gene TRBJ2-7; the D call may be TRBD1 or TRBD2 (6 bases each). In germline, CDR1 is MNHEY, CDR2 SVGEGT. Trimming cost V 8 bases and J 5 bases, with 16 bases left between them. CDR3 length: 13 residues. The CDR3 nucleotides read TGTGCCAGCCTGGGGGATCGGGGGCACGAGCAGTACTTC. Residues: CASLGDRGHEQYF.

This clonotype was recorded a few times. As DNA, the CDR3 is TGTGCCTGGAGTGTAGACGGGGACACTGAAGCTTTCTTT. It specifies CAWSVDGDTEAFF. The chain links TRBV2 to TRBJ1-1; no clear D. CDR1 and CDR2 (germline): SNHLY, FYNNEI. CDR3 length equals 13 residues. With 11 bases removed from V and 3 bases from J, the gap between germline ends came to 16 bases.

There are a few counts of this clonotype. The J gene is TRBJ1-6, the V gene TRBV5-5, with D hard to call. Trimming left V 4 bases short and J 2 bases short, with 16 bases between. Germline CDR1 and CDR2: SGHKS and YYEKEE (reference sequence). The CDR3 totals 17 residues. Written as DNA, the CDR3 is TGTGCCAGCAGCCAGGACCGAAGAAGAGCCTATAATTCACCCCTCCACTTT. It encodes CASSQDRRRAYNSPLHF. Together with reference TRBV5-5 and TRBJ1-6, the CDR3 gives the full variable domain: DAGVTQSPTHLIKTRGQQVTLRCSPISGHKSVSWYQQVLGQGPQFIFQYYEKEERGRGNFPDRFSARQFPNYSSELNVNALLLGDSALYLCASSQDRRRAYNSPLHFGNGTRLTVT.

This clonotype was observed many times. The chain joins TRBV29-1 to TRBJ2-7; D uncertain. Trimming took 0 bases from V and 2 from J, leaving 8 bases between them. Germline CDR1 is SQVTM and CDR2 is ANQGSEA. This CDR3 comprises 13 residues. In DNA, the CDR3 is TGCAGCGTTGAAGATCTCGGCGCCTACGAGCAGTACTTC. This encodes CSVEDLGAYEQYF.

The chain employs TRBV4-3 and TRBJ1-4; D is ambiguous. The V end was cut by 1 base, the J end by 9 bases, with 15 bases between. Germline CDR1 is LGHNA and CDR2 is YSLEER. The CDR3 has 15 residues. This CDR3 is CASSQGTLEEQKLFF. Here the CDR3 DNA reads TGCGCCAGCAGCCAAGGAACCCTGGAGGAACAAAAACTGTTTTTT.

This clonotype showed up many times. The chain recombines TRBV7-2 with TRBJ2-7; TRBD2 matches at 11 bases. Germline trimming cut 3 bases from V and 3 bases from J; bases unmatched to any gene: 13. Germline CDR1 SGHTA, CDR2 FQGNSA. This CDR3 spans 18 amino acids. The CDR3 sequence is CASSFPGTPGLADYEQYF. The DNA of the CDR3 is TGTGCCAGCAGCTTCCCCGGAACACCGGGACTAGCGGACTACGAGCAGTACTTC. The full variable domain, its missing parts supplied by reference TRBV7-2 and TRBJ2-7, is GAGVSQSPSNKVTEKGKDVELRCDPISGHTALYWYRQSLGQGLEFLIYFQGNSAPDKSGLPSDRFSAERTGGSVSTLTIQRTQQEDSAVYLCASSFPGTPGLADYEQYFGPGTRLTVT.

This chain connects TRBV6-1 to TRBJ2-5; 10 positions match TRBD1. V was pared by 6 bases and J by 5 bases, with 9 bases of the junction left unmatched. Germline V gene sequence: CDR1 MNHNS, CDR2 SASEGT. The length of the CDR3 is 15 residues. The CDR3 DNA reads TGTGCCAGCAGCAGACTGGGACAGGGGATGGAGACCCAGTACTTC. Translating it yields CASSRLGQGMETQYF.

The chain employs TRBV12-3 or TRBV12-4 and TRBJ2-7; 9 nucleotides align to TRBD2. V shed 6 bases and J 2 bases; nucleotides not matched to a gene: 14. CDR3 length: 17 residues. CDR3 sequence (DNA): TGTGCCAGCAGCCCCGGGACTAGCAAGTCCTTCACCTACGAGCAGTACTTC. Its protein product is CASSPGTSKSFTYEQYF.

A remark on this clonotype: Sequence at one end of the junction differs from germline and may be a read error. The chain employs TRBV12-5 and TRBJ2-7; D is unclear. This CDR3 has 9 amino acids. CDR1 LGHNT and CDR2 FRNRAP come from the germline V gene. As DNA, the CDR3 is TGTGCTAGTGGTTTGGTTACGGATTTC. Its translation is CASGLVTDF.

This clonotype was counted at least ten times. The chain links TRBV2 to TRBJ1-4; D is uncertain. The CDR3 spans 14 residues. Germline V gives CDR1 SNHLY, CDR2 FYNNEI. V lost 1 base and J 8 bases, leaving 11 bases between the germline ends. CDR3 coding DNA: TGTGCCAGCAGTGAAGGGGTTAGTCACGAAAAACTGTTTTTT. Its protein product is CASSEGVSHEKLFF.

Notes on this clonotype: A much larger clone sits a single nucleotide away, making a read error possible. The chain recombines TRBV20-1 with TRBJ2-5; D perhaps matches TRBD2 (5 bases). The germline V gene has CDR1 DFQATT and CDR2 SNEGSKA (reference sequence). The CDR3 consists of 15 residues. Trimming pared 3 bases from V and 5 bases from J, leaving 19 bases between. The CDR3 loop is CSASDIGTERETQYF. CDR3 coding DNA: TGCAGTGCTAGTGATATCGGAACTGAGCGGGAGACCCAGTACTTC.